A single T cell receptor beta chain is shown here with its context. The antigen is not known. Clones were read by immunoSEQ multiplex PCR, and TCRdb kept only the in-frame ones, dropping some. Counted here are about 300,000 clones, 76% occurring once; the ten biggest clones make up around 6%. These data originate in a study of cytotoxic CD8 clonotypes in ibrutinib-treated CLL. About the study: Complete response was seen in 2 patients and partial in approximately 25; around twelve progressed and approximately 14 stayed remitted after a median roughly six years. Study-wide findings and caveats: Having risen at ibrutinib response, clonality had fallen back toward baseline by progression.

V was trimmed by 3 bases and J by 4 bases, leaving 15 bases between them. This CDR3 is built from 16 residues. In germline, CDR1 is SEHNR, CDR2 FQNEAQ (reference sequence). Here the sequenced sample was PBMCs, taken at disease progression, from a patient treated with ibrutinib. This chain joins TRBV7-9 and TRBJ2-2; perhaps TRBD2 as D (5 bases). The clonotype originates from a human donor with chronic lymphocytic leukemia. In DNA, the CDR3 is TGTGCCAGCAGCTTTCGTACTCCCAGCGGCACCGGGGAGCTGTTTTTT. As protein: CASSFRTPSGTGELFF. Based on the CDR3 plus reference TRBV7-9 and TRBJ2-2, the full variable domain is DTGVSQNPRHKITKRGQNVTFRCDPISEHNRLYWYRQTLGQGPEFLTYFQNEAQLEKSRLLSDRFSAERPKGSFSTLEIQRTEQGDSAMYLCASSFRTPSGTGELFFGEGSRLTVL.